The rows below give T cell receptor beta chains drawn from one sample of a study of CD4+ T cells in melanoma. Generated by immunoSEQ multiplex PCR, the TCRdb table keeps only in-frame clones and is missing some. The profile covers about 15,000 clones, with approximately 62% appearing a single time and approximately 15% taken by the ten largest. Sequencing input: cells from a culture (not recorded whether cultured in vitro). The receptors were sampled from a human donor with melanoma. Each CDR3 is given with its conserved first and last residue. The D gene is left open where the match is weak. A clone size is listed for some rows: how often the clone was seen (once, few, many), or a class if it is expanded.

>NA|TRBV5-1|TRBJ2-1|TRBD2
TGCGCCAGCAGCTTAGTAGCGGGGGCCTACAATGAGCAGTTCTTC
CASSLVAGAYNEQFF
>NA|TRBV6-5|TRBJ2-7|TRBD1
TGTGCCAGCAGACGACAGGGTCCCGGGGAGCAGTACTTC
CASRRQGPGEQYF
>NA|TRBV5-1|TRBJ2-3|NA
TGCGCCAGCACCGATCCTTCCAGGGTCTCAGTCACAGATACGCAGTATTTT
CASTDPSRVSVTDTQYF
>NA|TRBV5-1|TRBJ1-1|NA
TGCGCCAGCAGCTCAAAGTTTCAAGGGGGCACTGAAGCTTTCTTT
CASSSKFQGGTEAFF
>NA|TRBV5-1|TRBJ1-1|TRBD1
TGCGCCAGCAGCTCGGACAGGGTGGGTACTGAAGCTTTCTTT
CASSSDRVGTEAFF
>NA|TRBV29-1|TRBJ1-3|TRBD1
TGCAGCGTTGTCGGACAGGGGGTTGCTGGAAACACCATATATTTT
CSVVGQGVAGNTIYF
>NA|TRBV18|TRBJ2-5|NA
TGTGCCAGCTCACCGGGACAACAGGGGACCCAGTACTTC
CASSPGQQGTQYF
>NA|TRBV27|TRBJ2-1|TRBD2
TGTGCCAGCAGTTCGTCAGGGATAGGACTAGGGGCCCCGCCGCAGTTCTTC
CASSSSGIGLGAPPQFF
>NA|TRBV11-2|TRBJ2-5|NA
TGTGCCAGCAGCCCGCGAGAGACCCAGTACTTC
CASSPRETQYF
>once|TRBV5-4|TRBJ2-3|TRBD2
TGTGCCAGCAGCCCAGACGGGACTAGCGGAAATACGCAGTATTTT
CASSPDGTSGNTQYF
>few|TRBV5-4|TRBJ1-6|NA
TGTGCCAGCAGCTTATCCGTCATGGATTCACCCCTCCACTTT
CASSLSVMDSPLHF
>NA|TRBV7-6|TRBJ2-2|NA
TGTGCCAGCAGCCCCCAGCACCAGGGGTTTGGGCCCGGGGAGCTGTTTTTT
CASSPQHQGFGPGELFF
>few|TRBV9|TRBJ1-2|NA
TGTGCCAGCAGCGTAGGTACAGCGTCTAACTATGGCTACACCTTC
CASSVGTASNYGYTF
>NA|TRBV2|TRBJ2-3|NA
TGTGCCAGCAGGAGAACGGCTACTTCGGATACGCAGTATTTT
CASRRTATSDTQYF
>few|TRBV5-4|TRBJ1-5|NA
TGTGCCAGCAGCTTGGACAATCAGCCCCAGCATTTT
CASSLDNQPQHF
>NA|TRBV10-1|TRBJ2-2|TRBD2
TGCGCCAGCAGCCAGACTAGCGGGGGGCCGAACACCGGGGAGCTGTTTTTT
CASSQTSGGPNTGELFF
>NA|TRBV7-6|TRBJ2-7|NA
TGTGCCAGCAGCCCCCGAACGTCCTACGAGCAGTACTTC
CASSPRTSYEQYF
>few|TRBV5-1|TRBJ2-3|TRBD2
TGCGCCAGCGACGGGGGGAGCACAGATACGCAGTATTTT
CASDGGSTDTQYF
>few|TRBV19|TRBJ1-5|NA
TGTGCCAGTAGTATGCAAGGGCCACGATGGCCCCAGCATTTT
CASSMQGPRWPQHF
>NA|TRBV5-1|TRBJ1-1|TRBD1
TGCGCCAGCAGCACGGGACAGGGTAGAACTGAAGCTTTCTTT
CASSTGQGRTEAFF
>NA|TRBV10-2|TRBJ2-1|TRBD1
TGCGCCAGCTGGACAGGGGGCTACAATGAGCAGTTCTTC
CASWTGGYNEQFF
>NA|TRBV9|TRBJ1-2|NA
TGTGCCAGCCTCGTCCGGGGGGTGAACTATGGCTACACCTTC
CASLVRGVNYGYTF
>few|TRBV7-9|TRBJ2-7|NA
TGTGCCAGCAGCACAAGCTTACGGCAGTACTTC
CASSTSLRQYF
>NA|TRBV30|TRBJ2-2|TRBD1
TGTGCCTTGACAGGGGCTAGGCGCACCGGGGAGCTGTTTTTT
CALTGARRTGELFF
>NA|TRBV11-2|TRBJ1-1|NA
TGTGCCAGCAGCTTCACAACCCGGGACGGGGAAGCTTTCTTT
CASSFTTRDGEAFF
>NA|TRBV7-8|TRBJ1-1|TRBD1
TGTGCCAGCAGCTTACAGGGGGGCTGGGCTGAAGCTTTCTTT
CASSLQGGWAEAFF
>NA|TRBV15|TRBJ2-2|NA
TGTGCCACCAGCAGAGGGCCCACTGCGACAGCGAACACCGGGGAGCTGTTTTTT
CATSRGPTATANTGELFF
>few|TRBV6-4|TRBJ1-1|NA
TGTGCCAGCAGTTCTAATTGGAACACTGAAGCTTTCTTT
CASSSNWNTEAFF
>NA|TRBV29-1|TRBJ2-4|TRBD1
TGCAGCGGGGTGGGACAGGGGGCATTTAACATTCAGTACTTC
CSGVGQGAFNIQYF
>NA|TRBV7-8|TRBJ2-5|NA
TGTGCCAGCAGCTTTACAACAGGGATCCAAGAGACCCAGTACTTC
CASSFTTGIQETQYF
>NA|TRBV6-6|TRBJ1-1|NA
TGTGCCAGCAGACCCTCCAGGGCCAGTGAAGCTTTCTTT
CASRPSRASEAFF
>NA|TRBV12-5|TRBJ1-1|NA
TGTGCTAGTTTTGGGTGGTGGAACACTGAAGCTTTCTTT
CASFGWWNTEAFF
>NA|TRBV7-3|TRBJ2-2|NA
TGTGCCAGCAGCTTAAATCCCTCTACCGGGGAGCTGTTTTTT
CASSLNPSTGELFF
>NA|TRBV5-5|TRBJ1-1|NA
TGTGCCAGCAGGGGTCGACGAGAAAACATTGAAGCTTTCTTT
CASRGRRENIEAFF
>once|TRBV10-3|TRBJ2-1|TRBD2
TGTGCCATCAGTGAGTCGGTGGCGGGGGGGGCAAGCTCCTACAATGAGCAGTTCTTC
CAISESVAGGASSYNEQFF
>once|TRBV9|TRBJ1-6|NA
TGTGCCAGCAGCGTCGACATCTTGGGAAATTCACCCCTCCACTTT
CASSVDILGNSPLHF
>NA|TRBV18|TRBJ1-1|TRBD1
TGTGCCAGCTCACCGGCCTATTTGGGACAGGGGTCGGACGCTGAAGCTTTCTTT
CASSPAYLGQGSDAEAFF
>NA|TRBV2|TRBJ2-1|TRBD2
TGTGCCAGCAGTTCCGGGACTAGCGGCAATGAGCAGTTCTTC
CASSSGTSGNEQFF
>NA|TRBV5-4|TRBJ2-5|NA
TGTGCCAGCAGCCAAGGGGGGGTATCGGAGACCCAGTACTTC
CASSQGGVSETQYF
>NA|TRBV6-7|TRBJ1-1|TRBD1
TGTGCCAGCAGTTATTCAACAGGGGAGTCTGAAGCTTTCTTT
CASSYSTGESEAFF
>NA|TRBV5-1|TRBJ2-1|NA
TGCGCCAGCAGCTTACTCATGGACTACAATGAGCAGTTCTTC
CASSLLMDYNEQFF
>few|TRBV12-5|TRBJ2-5|NA
TGTGCTAGTGGTTTTTGGGGGACGTCGGGAGAGACCCAGTACTTC
CASGFWGTSGETQYF
>NA|TRBV7-2|TRBJ1-5|NA
TGTGCCAGCAGCACAAGAGCAGGGAGCAATCAGCCCCAGCATTTT
CASSTRAGSNQPQHF
>NA|TRBV6-1|TRBJ2-7|NA
TGTGCCAGCAGGGACCTTCCCTACGAGCAGTACTTC
CASRDLPYEQYF
>NA|TRBV2|TRBJ2-1|NA
TGTGCCAGCACGGTTGAGGGCAATGAGCAGTTCTTC
CASTVEGNEQFF
>NA|TRBV19|TRBJ2-7|NA
TGTGCCAGTAGTACGGAGGGGGGACCAGACGAGCAGTACTTC
CASSTEGGPDEQYF
>NA|TRBV12-5|TRBJ2-5|NA
TGTGCTAGTGGTCCGGCCCAGAGGGCCGGGACCCAGTACTTC
CASGPAQRAGTQYF
>NA|TRBV18|TRBJ1-1|NA
TGTGCCAGCTCACCAAATGCGGATAACACTGAAGCTTTCTTT
CASSPNADNTEAFF
>NA|TRBV2|TRBJ1-1|NA
TGTGCCAGCAGTAGCGAGGGCCGGACTGAAGCTTTCTTT
CASSSEGRTEAFF
>few|TRBV5-4|TRBJ2-5|TRBD2
TGTGCCAGCAGCCTAGCGGGGAAGTCAGGGGAGACCCAGTACTTC
CASSLAGKSGETQYF
>NA|TRBV30|TRBJ2-6|NA
TGTGCCTGGAGTCGGGGGAGCTCTGGGGCCAACGTCCTGACTTTC
CAWSRGSSGANVLTF
>NA|TRBV18|TRBJ1-5|NA
TGTGCCAGCTCACCACTCCCAGACGCCTACAATCAGCCCCAGCATTTT
CASSPLPDAYNQPQHF
>NA|TRBV7-9|TRBJ2-6|NA
TGTGCCAGCAGCTTCGGATTTGGTCGGTCCTCTGGGGCCAACGTCCTGACTTTC
CASSFGFGRSSGANVLTF
>NA|TRBV6-5|TRBJ1-2|NA
TGTGCCAGCAGTCGGCAGGGGTATGGCTACACCTTC
CASSRQGYGYTF
>NA|TRBV18|TRBJ1-5|TRBD1
TGTGCCAGCTCACCGGACAGGACCGATCAGCCCCAGCATTTT
CASSPDRTDQPQHF
>NA|TRBV25-1|TRBJ2-5|NA
TGTGCCAGCAGTGGTGGGCTTATGATCCAAGAGACCCAGTACTTC
CASSGGLMIQETQYF
>NA|TRBV4-2|TRBJ2-7|NA
TGTGCCAGCAGCCAAAGAGTAGGGGCTAGTCGGGACAACGAGCAGTACTTC
CASSQRVGASRDNEQYF